This TCR beta chain originates from a study of CD8 T cells in ankylosing spondylitis. Study-level points and caveats: There was reportedly significant enrichment of clones that were disease-linked in matched ankylosing spondylitis synovial fluid. Relatively rare in peripheral blood, disease-linked clones were also CD8+. In the blood and synovial fluid of reactive arthritis, some motif variants had been previously reported. For ankylosing spondylitis blood, a TCR beta motif of under ten highly homologous variants appeared characteristic.

Quantitative 5'-RACE with molecular barcodes was used to make the TCR beta libraries. Using its own MiXCR run on the 5' RACE reads, TCRdb lists one record per CDR3 protein. This sample has a few hundred thousand distinct CDR3 sequences, with about 22% found just once. Of note for this clonotype: Its antigen is as yet unknown.

V was clipped by 11 bases and J by 1 base; unmatched bases: 11. The CDR3 length is 15 residues. In germline, CDR1 is SEHNR, CDR2 FQNEAQ (reference sequence). Sequencing was done on a sample of blood, either unsorted or a sorted T cell fraction (not recorded which). The V call is TRBV7-9, the J call TRBJ2-7, with 10 positions matching TRBD2. The TCR comes from a male donor with ankylosing spondylitis. Here the CDR3 reads CAQDLAGVGSYEQYF. CDR3 bases: TGTGCCCAGGATCTAGCGGGAGTAGGTTCCTACGAGCAGTACTTC.